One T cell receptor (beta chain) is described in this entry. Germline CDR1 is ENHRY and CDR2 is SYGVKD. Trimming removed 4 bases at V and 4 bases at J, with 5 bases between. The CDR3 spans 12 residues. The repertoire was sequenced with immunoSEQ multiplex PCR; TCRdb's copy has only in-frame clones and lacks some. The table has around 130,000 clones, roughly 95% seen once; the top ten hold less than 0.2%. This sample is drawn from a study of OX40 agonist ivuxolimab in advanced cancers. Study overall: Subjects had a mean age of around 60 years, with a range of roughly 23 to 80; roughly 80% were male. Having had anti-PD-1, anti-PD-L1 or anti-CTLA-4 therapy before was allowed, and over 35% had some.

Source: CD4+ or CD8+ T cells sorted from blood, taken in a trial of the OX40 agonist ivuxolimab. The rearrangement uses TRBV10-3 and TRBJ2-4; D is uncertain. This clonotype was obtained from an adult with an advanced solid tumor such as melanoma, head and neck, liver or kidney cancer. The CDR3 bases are TGTGCCATCAGTGGAGCAAAAAACATTCAGTACTTC. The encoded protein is CAISGAKNIQYF.